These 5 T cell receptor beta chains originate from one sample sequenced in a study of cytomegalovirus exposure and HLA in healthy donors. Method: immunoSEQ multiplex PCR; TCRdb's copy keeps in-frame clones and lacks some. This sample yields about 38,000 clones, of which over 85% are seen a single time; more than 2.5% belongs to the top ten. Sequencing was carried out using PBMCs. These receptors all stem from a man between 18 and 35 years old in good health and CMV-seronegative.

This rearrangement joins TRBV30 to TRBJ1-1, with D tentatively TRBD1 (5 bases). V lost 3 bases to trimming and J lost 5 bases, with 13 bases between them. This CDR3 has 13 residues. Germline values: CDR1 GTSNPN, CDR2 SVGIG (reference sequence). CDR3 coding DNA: TGTGCCTGGAGCCCCGGGGGGGGAACTGAAGCTTTCTTT. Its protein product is CAWSPGGGTEAFF.

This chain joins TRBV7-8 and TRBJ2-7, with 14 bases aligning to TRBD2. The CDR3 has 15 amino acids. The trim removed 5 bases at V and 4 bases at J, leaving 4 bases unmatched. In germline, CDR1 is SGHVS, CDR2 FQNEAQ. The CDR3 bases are TGTGCCAGCAGCCCAAGACTAGCGGGAGGGTACGAGCAGTACTTC. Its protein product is CASSPRLAGGYEQYF.

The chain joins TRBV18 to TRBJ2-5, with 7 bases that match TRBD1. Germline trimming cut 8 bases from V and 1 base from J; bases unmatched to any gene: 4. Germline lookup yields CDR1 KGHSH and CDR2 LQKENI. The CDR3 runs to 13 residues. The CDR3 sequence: CASTDRTQETQYF. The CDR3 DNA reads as TGTGCCAGCACGGACAGGACCCAAGAGACCCAGTACTTC.

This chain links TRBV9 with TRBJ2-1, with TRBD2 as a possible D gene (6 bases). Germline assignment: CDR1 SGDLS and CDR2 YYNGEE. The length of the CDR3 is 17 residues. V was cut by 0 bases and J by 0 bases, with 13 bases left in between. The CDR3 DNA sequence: TGTGCCAGCAGCGTAGAGAGCGGGTCAAGCTCCTACAATGAGCAGTTCTTC. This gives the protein CASSVESGSSSYNEQFF.

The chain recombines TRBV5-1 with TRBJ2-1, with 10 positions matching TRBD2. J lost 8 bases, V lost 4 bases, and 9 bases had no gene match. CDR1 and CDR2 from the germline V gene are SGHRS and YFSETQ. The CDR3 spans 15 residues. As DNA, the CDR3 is TGCGCCAGCAGCACACTAGCGGGGCTTCGGGATGAGCAGTTCTTC. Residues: CASSTLAGLRDEQFF.